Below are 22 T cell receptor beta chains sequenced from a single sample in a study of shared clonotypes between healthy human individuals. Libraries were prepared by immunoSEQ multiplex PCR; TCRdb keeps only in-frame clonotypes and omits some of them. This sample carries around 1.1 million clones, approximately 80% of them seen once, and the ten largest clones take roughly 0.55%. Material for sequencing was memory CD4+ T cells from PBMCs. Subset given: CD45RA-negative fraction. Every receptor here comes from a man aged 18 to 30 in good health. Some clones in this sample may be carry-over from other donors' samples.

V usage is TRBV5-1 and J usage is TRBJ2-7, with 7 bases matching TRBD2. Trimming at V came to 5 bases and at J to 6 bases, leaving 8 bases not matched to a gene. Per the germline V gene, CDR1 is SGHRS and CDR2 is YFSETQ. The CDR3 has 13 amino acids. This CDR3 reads CASRVSGGREQYF. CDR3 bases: TGCGCCAGCAGGGTTTCGGGAGGACGCGAGCAGTACTTC.

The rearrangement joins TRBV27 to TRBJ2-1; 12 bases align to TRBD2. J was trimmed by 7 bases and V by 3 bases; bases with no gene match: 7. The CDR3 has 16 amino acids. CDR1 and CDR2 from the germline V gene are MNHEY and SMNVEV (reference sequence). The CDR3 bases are TGTGCCAGCAGTTTTCTAGCGGGAGGGCCGAGGAATGAGCAGTTCTTC. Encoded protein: CASSFLAGGPRNEQFF.

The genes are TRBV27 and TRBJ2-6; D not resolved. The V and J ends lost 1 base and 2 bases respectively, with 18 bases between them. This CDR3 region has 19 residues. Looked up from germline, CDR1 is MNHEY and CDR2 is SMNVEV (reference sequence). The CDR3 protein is CASSLYGFFREAGANVLTF. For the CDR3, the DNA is TGTGCCAGCAGTTTATATGGGTTCTTTAGAGAAGCTGGGGCCAACGTCCTGACTTTC.

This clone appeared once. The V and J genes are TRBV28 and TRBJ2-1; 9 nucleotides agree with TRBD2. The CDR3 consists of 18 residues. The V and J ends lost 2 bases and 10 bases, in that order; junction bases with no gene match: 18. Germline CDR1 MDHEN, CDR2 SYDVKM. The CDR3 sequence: CASSLPSGLKREEWEQFF. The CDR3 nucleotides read TGTGCCAGCAGTTTACCCTCGGGTCTGAAGCGGGAGGAGTGGGAGCAGTTCTTC.

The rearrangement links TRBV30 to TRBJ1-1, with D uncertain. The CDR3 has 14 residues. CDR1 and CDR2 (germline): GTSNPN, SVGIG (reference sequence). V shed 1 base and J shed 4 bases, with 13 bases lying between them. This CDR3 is CAWSARGWSTEAFF. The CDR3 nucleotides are TGTGCCTGGAGTGCCCGGGGATGGTCCACTGAAGCTTTCTTT. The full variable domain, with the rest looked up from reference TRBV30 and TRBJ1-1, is SQTIHQWPATLVQPVGSPLSLECTVEGTSNPNLYWYRQAAGRGLQLLFYSVGIGQISSEVPQNLSASRPQDRQFILSSKKLLLSDSGFYLCAWSARGWSTEAFFGQGTRLTVV.

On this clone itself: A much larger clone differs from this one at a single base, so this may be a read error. DNA for the CDR3: TGTGCCAGCAGCTCCGGACCGTCAACCTACAATGAGCAGTTCTTC. It is translated as CASSSGPSTYNEQFF. The J gene is TRBJ2-1, the V gene TRBV7-3; D not certain. This CDR3 contains 15 residues. Germline CDR1 is SGHTA and CDR2 is FQGTGA. V lost 4 bases, J lost 2 bases, and 12 bases lay in between. Supplemented by reference TRBV7-3 and TRBJ2-1, the full variable domain reads GAGVSQTPSNKVTEKGKYVELRCDPISGHTALYWYRQSLGQGPEFLIYFQGTGAADDSGLPNDRFFAVRPEGSVSTLKIQRTERGDSAVYLCASSSGPSTYNEQFFGPGTRLTVL.

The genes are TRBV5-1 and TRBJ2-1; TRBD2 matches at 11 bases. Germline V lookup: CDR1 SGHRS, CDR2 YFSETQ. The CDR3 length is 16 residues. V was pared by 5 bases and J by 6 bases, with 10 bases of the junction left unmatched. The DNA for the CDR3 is TGCGCCAGCAGTAGACTAGCGGGAAACTTCGGCAATGAGCAGTTCTTC. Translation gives CASSRLAGNFGNEQFF.

The CDR3 loop reads CASSLGGSGSGNTIYF. The CDR3 region has the DNA TGCGCCAGCAGCTTGGGAGGGTCGGGCTCTGGAAACACCATATATTTT. The rearrangement links TRBV5-1 to TRBJ1-3; D remains unclear. Trimming cost V 0 bases and J 0 bases, with 10 bases left between them. The CDR3 covers 16 residues. The germline V gene has CDR1 SGHRS and CDR2 YFSETQ.

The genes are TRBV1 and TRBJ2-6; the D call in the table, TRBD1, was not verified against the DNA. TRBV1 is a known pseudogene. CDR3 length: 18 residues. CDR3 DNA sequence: TGCACCAGCAGCCAATCAAGGACAGGAGATTCTGGGGCCAACGTCCTGACTTTC. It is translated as CTSSQSRTGDSGANVLTF.

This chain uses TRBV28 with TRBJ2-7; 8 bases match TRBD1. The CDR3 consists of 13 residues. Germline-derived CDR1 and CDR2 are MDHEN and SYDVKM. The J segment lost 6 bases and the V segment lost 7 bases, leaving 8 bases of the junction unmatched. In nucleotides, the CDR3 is TGTGCCAGCACCATAGACAGGGGCGGCGAGCAGTACTTC. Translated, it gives CASTIDRGGEQYF.

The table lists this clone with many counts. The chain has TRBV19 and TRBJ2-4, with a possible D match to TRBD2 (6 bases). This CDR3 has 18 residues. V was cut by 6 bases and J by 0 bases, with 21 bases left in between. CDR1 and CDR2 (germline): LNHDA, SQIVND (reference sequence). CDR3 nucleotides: TGTGCCAGTAGCAGACTAGTAGACCGGTACAGAGCCAAAAACATTCAGTACTTC. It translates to CASSRLVDRYRAKNIQYF.

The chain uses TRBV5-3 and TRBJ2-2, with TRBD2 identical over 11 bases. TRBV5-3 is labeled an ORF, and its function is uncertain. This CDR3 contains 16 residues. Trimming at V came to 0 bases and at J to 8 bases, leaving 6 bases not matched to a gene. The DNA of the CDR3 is TGTGCCAGAAGCTTGGTAGTAGCGGGAGGGCGTGGGGAGCTGTTTTTT. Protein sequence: CARSLVVAGGRGELFF.

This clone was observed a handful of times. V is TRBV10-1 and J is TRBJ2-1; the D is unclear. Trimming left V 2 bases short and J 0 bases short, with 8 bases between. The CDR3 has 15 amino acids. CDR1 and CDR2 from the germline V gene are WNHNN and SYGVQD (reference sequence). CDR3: CASSETTGSYNEQFF. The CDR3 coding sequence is TGCGCCAGCAGTGAGACGACTGGCTCCTACAATGAGCAGTTCTTC.

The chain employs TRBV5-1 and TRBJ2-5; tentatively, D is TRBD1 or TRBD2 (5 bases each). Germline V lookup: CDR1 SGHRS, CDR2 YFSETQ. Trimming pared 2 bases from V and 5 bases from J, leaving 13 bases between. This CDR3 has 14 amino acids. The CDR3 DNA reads TGCGCCAGCAGCTTCTCAGGGACCCTGGAGACCCAGTACTTC. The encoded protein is CASSFSGTLETQYF.

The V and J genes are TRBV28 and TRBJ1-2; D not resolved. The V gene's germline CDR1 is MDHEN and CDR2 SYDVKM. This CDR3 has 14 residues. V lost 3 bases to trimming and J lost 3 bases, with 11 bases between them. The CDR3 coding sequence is TGTGCCAGCAGTTTCGATGTAGCAGACTATGGCTACACCTTC. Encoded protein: CASSFDVADYGYTF.

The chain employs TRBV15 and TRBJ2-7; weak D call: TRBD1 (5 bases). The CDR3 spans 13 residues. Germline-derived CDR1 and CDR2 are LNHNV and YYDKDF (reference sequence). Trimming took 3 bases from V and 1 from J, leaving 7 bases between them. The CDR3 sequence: CATSRGRSYEQYF. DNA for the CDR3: TGTGCCACCAGCAGGGGGCGGTCCTACGAGCAGTACTTC. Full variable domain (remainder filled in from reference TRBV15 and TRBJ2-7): DAMVIQNPRYQVTQFGKPVTLSCSQTLNHNVMYWYQQKSSQAPKLLFHYYDKDFNNEADTPDNFQSRRPNTSFCFLDIRSPGLGDTAMYLCATSRGRSYEQYFGPGTRLTVT.

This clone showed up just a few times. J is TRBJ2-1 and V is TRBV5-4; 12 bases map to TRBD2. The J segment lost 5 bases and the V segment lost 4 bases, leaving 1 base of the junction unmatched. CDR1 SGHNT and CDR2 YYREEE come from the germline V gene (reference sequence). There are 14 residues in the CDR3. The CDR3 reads CASSASGRDNEQFF. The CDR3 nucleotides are TGTGCCAGCAGCGCTAGCGGGAGGGACAATGAGCAGTTCTTC.

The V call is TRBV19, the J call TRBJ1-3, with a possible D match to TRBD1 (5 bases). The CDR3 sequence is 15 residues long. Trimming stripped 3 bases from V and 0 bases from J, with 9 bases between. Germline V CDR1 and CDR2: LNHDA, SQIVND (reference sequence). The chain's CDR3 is CASSITGLSGNTIYF. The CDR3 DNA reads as TGTGCCAGTAGTATTACAGGTCTCTCTGGAAACACCATATATTTT.

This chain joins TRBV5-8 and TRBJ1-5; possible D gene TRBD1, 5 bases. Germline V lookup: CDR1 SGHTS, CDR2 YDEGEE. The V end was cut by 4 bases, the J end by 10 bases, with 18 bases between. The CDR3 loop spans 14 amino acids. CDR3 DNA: TGTGCCAGCAGCGGCCGGGACGGATATCGACCCCAGCATTTT. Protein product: CASSGRDGYRPQHF.

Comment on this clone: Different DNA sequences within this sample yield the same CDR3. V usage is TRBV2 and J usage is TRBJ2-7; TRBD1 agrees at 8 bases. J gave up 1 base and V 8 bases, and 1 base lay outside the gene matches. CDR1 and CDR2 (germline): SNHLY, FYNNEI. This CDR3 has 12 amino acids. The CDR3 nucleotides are TGTGCCAGCCGACAGGGGTCCTACGAGCAGTACTTC. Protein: CASRQGSYEQYF. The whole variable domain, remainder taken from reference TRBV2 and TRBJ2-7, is EPEVTQTPSHQVTQMGQEVILRCVPISNHLYFYWYRQILGQKVEFLVSFYNNEISEKSEIFDDQFSVERPDGSNFTLKIRSTKLEDSAMYFCASRQGSYEQYFGPGTRLTVT.

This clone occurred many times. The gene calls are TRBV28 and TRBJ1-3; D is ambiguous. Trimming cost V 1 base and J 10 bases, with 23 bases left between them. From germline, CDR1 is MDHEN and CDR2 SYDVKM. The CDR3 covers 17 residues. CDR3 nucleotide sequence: TGTGCCAGCAGTTTATTGGGCCTGCGAGGCACACCAGGAACCATATATTTT. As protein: CASSLLGLRGTPGTIYF.

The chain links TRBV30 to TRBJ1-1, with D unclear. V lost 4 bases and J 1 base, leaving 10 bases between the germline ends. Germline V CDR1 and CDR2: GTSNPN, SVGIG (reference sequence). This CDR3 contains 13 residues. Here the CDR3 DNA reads TGTGCCTGGAAACGGCAAGCGAACACTGAAGCTTTCTTT. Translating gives CAWKRQANTEAFF.